This T cell receptor (beta chain) derives from a study of blood T cell repertoires in COVID-19. At the level of the study: Sources were T cells, B-cell-depleted T cells, or PBMCs; the material itself was cDNA or gDNA.

V was trimmed by 5 bases and J by 6 bases, leaving 23 bases between them. This CDR3 is 17 amino acids long. The germline V gene encodes CDR1 LGHDT and CDR2 YNNKEL (reference sequence). Sequencing used immunoSEQ multiplex PCR; TCRdb keeps in-frame clones, though not all of them. Of about 380,000 clones detected, about 88% appear once; the ten largest clones hold about 1.2%. Cohort allocation depended upon clinical history that participants reported. The chain joins TRBV3-1 (or the pseudogene TRBV3-2) to TRBJ1-5; maybe TRBD1 (5 bases). The receptor comes from a woman aged 18-30 years who had recovered from COVID-19. Sequencing was done on a sample of PBMCs or T cells enriched from blood (not recorded which). CDR3 protein: CASSAKSRGGRVQPQHF. In DNA form, the CDR3 reads TGTGCCAGCAGCGCTAAGTCCCGGGGGGGACGTGTTCAGCCCCAGCATTTT.